This T cell receptor beta chain came from a study of T cell responses to AZD1222 COVID-19 vaccine. Data came from immunoSEQ multiplex PCR; TCRdb stores just in-frame clones and leaves some out. In the table there are fewer than 30,000 clones, 85% to 90% of which are singletons. The count of this clone is one. Its antigen is as yet unknown. General observations from the study: Reports say nearly half of spike-specific TCRs go after unmutated variant regions.

The CDR3 has 14 amino acids. Germline loops: CDR1 SGHAT, CDR2 FQNNGV. The junction had 2 bases not matched to a gene; V was cut back by 0 bases and J by 6 bases. The source is an adult who received the AZD1222 COVID-19 vaccine. The material sequenced was peripheral blood, taken 28 days after the second AZD1222 dose. The chain combines TRBV11-2 with TRBJ1-2, with 9 bases identical to TRBD1. The CDR3 sequence: CASSLDRTGDGYTF. As DNA, the CDR3 is TGTGCCAGCAGCTTAGATCGGACAGGGGATGGCTACACCTTC.